Listed below are T cell receptor beta chains from one sample, sequenced in a study of cytomegalovirus exposure and HLA in healthy donors. Libraries were prepared by immunoSEQ multiplex PCR; TCRdb keeps only in-frame clonotypes and omits some of them. The table lists roughly 280,000 clones, just over 85% of them singletons. Sequencing was done on a sample of PBMCs. These receptors all stem from a woman aged 18-30 years in good health and CMV-seronegative. CDR3s include the opening cysteine and the closing phenylalanine or tryptophan. The D gene is left open where the match is weak. Where a row states a size, it is once, few, many or the class of an expanded clone; other rows omit it.

clone_size: once
d_call: -
j_call: TRBJ1-3
v_call: TRBV29-1
cdr3_aa: CSVQRLDTIYF
cdr3_nt: TGCAGCGTCCAAAGACTAGACACCATATATTTT

clone_size: -
d_call: TRBD1
j_call: TRBJ1-1
v_call: TRBV28
cdr3_aa: CASSPTGTGGWNTEAFF
cdr3_nt: TGTGCCAGCAGCCCTACCGGGACAGGGGGCTGGAACACTGAAGCTTTCTTT

clone_size: few
d_call: -
j_call: TRBJ1-1
v_call: TRBV29-1
cdr3_aa: CSVEQAEAFF
cdr3_nt: TGCAGCGTTGAACAGGCTGAAGCTTTCTTT

clone_size: -
d_call: -
j_call: TRBJ1-5
v_call: TRBV18
cdr3_aa: CASSPQGGNQPQHF
cdr3_nt: TGTGCCAGCTCACCACAGGGCGGGAATCAGCCCCAGCATTTT

clone_size: -
d_call: TRBD1
j_call: TRBJ2-7
v_call: TRBV5-8
cdr3_aa: CASSLALGQGNYEQYF
cdr3_nt: TGTGCCAGCAGCTTGGCCTTAGGACAGGGCAACTACGAGCAGTACTTC

clone_size: -
d_call: TRBD1
j_call: TRBJ2-7
v_call: TRBV30
cdr3_aa: CAWEGQGDYEQYF
cdr3_nt: TGTGCCTGGGAAGGACAGGGGGACTACGAGCAGTACTTC

clone_size: -
d_call: -
j_call: TRBJ1-6
v_call: TRBV18
cdr3_aa: CASSPWVFVRSSYNSPLHF
cdr3_nt: TGTGCCAGCTCACCCTGGGTGTTTGTTAGGAGCTCCTATAATTCACCCCTCCACTTT

clone_size: -
d_call: -
j_call: TRBJ1-2
v_call: TRBV29-1
cdr3_aa: CSDGSDYGYTF
cdr3_nt: TGCAGCGATGGTAGCGACTATGGCTACACCTTC

clone_size: -
d_call: -
j_call: TRBJ1-5
v_call: TRBV2
cdr3_aa: CASKYRGNQPQHF
cdr3_nt: TGTGCCAGCAAATACAGGGGCAATCAGCCCCAGCATTTT

clone_size: -
d_call: TRBD2
j_call: TRBJ2-3
v_call: TRBV6-1
cdr3_aa: CASSQLAGGPDTQYF
cdr3_nt: TGTGCCAGCAGCCAACTAGCGGGGGGGCCAGATACGCAGTATTTT

clone_size: -
d_call: -
j_call: TRBJ2-7
v_call: TRBV11-2
cdr3_aa: CASSPPRGTHYEQYF
cdr3_nt: TGTGCCAGCAGCCCTCCTCGGGGGACTCACTACGAGCAGTACTTC

clone_size: -
d_call: -
j_call: TRBJ1-5
v_call: TRBV19
cdr3_aa: CASKTGTPDQPQHF
cdr3_nt: TGTGCCAGTAAGACGGGGACACCCGATCAGCCCCAGCATTTT

clone_size: -
d_call: TRBD2
j_call: TRBJ2-7
v_call: TRBV29-1
cdr3_aa: CSVEDPRGVEQYF
cdr3_nt: TGCAGCGTTGAAGATCCACGGGGGGTAGAGCAGTACTTC

clone_size: -
d_call: TRBD1
j_call: TRBJ1-5
v_call: TRBV19
cdr3_aa: CASTGTGGNQPQHF
cdr3_nt: TGTGCCAGTACTGGTACAGGGGGGAATCAGCCCCAGCATTTT

clone_size: -
d_call: -
j_call: TRBJ2-3
v_call: TRBV6-5
cdr3_aa: CASSSGTQLTDTQYF
cdr3_nt: TGTGCCAGCAGTTCCGGGACACAACTCACAGATACGCAGTATTTT

clone_size: once
d_call: -
j_call: TRBJ1-3
v_call: TRBV12-5
cdr3_aa: CASIGVGNTIYF
cdr3_nt: TGTGCTAGTATAGGGGTCGGAAACACCATATATTTT

clone_size: -
d_call: TRBD2
j_call: TRBJ2-2
v_call: TRBV5-6
cdr3_aa: CASGYGTSGPLGGELFF
cdr3_nt: TGTGCCAGCGGGTACGGGACTAGCGGGCCCCTCGGCGGGGAGCTGTTTTTT

clone_size: -
d_call: -
j_call: TRBJ1-6
v_call: TRBV23-1
cdr3_aa: CASSLRYF
cdr3_nt: TGCGCCAGCAGTCTTAGATACTTT